Listed here are 30 T cell receptor beta chains from one sample, sequenced in a study of control samples from healthy donors and cancer patients. Clones were sequenced by immunoSEQ multiplex PCR, and TCRdb holds only the in-frame ones, with some missing. The sample contains approximately 130,000 clones, roughly 90% of which appear only once. Sequenced material: blood. The source of these receptors is a man aged 45 to 65 in good health.

This clone appeared once. The J gene is TRBJ1-1, the V gene TRBV11-2; D perhaps matches TRBD1 (6 bases). Germline V CDR1 and CDR2: SGHAT, FQNNGV. Trimming removed 1 base at V and 5 bases at J, with 20 bases between. The CDR3 is 17 amino acids. The CDR3, as DNA: TGTGCCAGCAGCTTAGTGGCAGGGGCTCTAGCAAGGACTGAAGCTTTCTTT. Amino acids: CASSLVAGALARTEAFF.

The chain uses TRBV10-3 and TRBJ2-1, with 12 bases aligning to TRBD1. J was trimmed by 8 bases and V by 2 bases; bases with no gene match: 4. The CDR3 has 15 residues. CDR1 ENHRY and CDR2 SYGVKD come from the germline V gene. CDR3 bases: TGTGCCATCAGTGAGGGTGGGACAGGGGGCGATGAGCAGTTCTTC. Translating it yields CAISEGGTGGDEQFF.

The chain is built from TRBV7-9 and TRBJ2-1, with D possibly TRBD2 on 5 matching bases. This CDR3 has 11 residues. The germline V gene encodes CDR1 SEHNR and CDR2 FQNEAQ (reference sequence). V lost 2 bases to trimming and J lost 15 bases, with 11 bases between them. The CDR3 is CASSLRGRGFF. Here the CDR3 DNA reads TGTGCCAGCAGCTTACGAGGCCGGGGGTTCTTC.

The chain employs TRBV29-1 and TRBJ2-3; D is possibly TRBD2 (5 bases). The germline gives CDR1 SQVTM, CDR2 ANQGSEA. The CDR3 is made up of 14 amino acids. Trimming shortened V by 0 bases and J by 6 bases, and 13 bases separated the two germline ends. CDR3 DNA: TGCAGCGTTGAAGACGGACTCCTGAAGGATACGCAGTATTTT. It codes for CSVEDGLLKDTQYF.

The gene calls are TRBV18 and TRBJ1-2; TRBD1 matches at 9 bases. The J segment lost 2 bases and the V segment lost 3 bases, leaving 4 bases of the junction unmatched. The CDR3 consists of 15 residues. Germline V gene data show CDR1 as KGHSH and CDR2 as LQKENI. The CDR3 loop is CASSPGQGPNYGYTF. As DNA, the CDR3 is TGTGCCAGCTCACCGGGACAGGGCCCCAACTATGGCTACACCTTC. Using reference TRBV18 and TRBJ1-2 for the parts outside the CDR3, the full variable domain is NAGVMQNPRHLVRRRGQEARLRCSPMKGHSHVYWYRQLPEEGLKFMVYLQKENIIDESGMPKERFSAEFPKEGPSILRIQQVVRGDSAAYFCASSPGQGPNYGYTFGSGTRLTVV.

The chain has TRBV6-5 and TRBJ1-5, with 8 bases that match TRBD1. The ends lost 3 bases at V and 7 bases at J; junction bases unmatched: 5. CDR1 MNHEY and CDR2 SVGAGI come from the germline V gene. The CDR3 sequence is 14 residues long. CDR3 protein: CASSYGQGTQPQHF. CDR3 sequence (DNA): TGTGCCAGCAGTTATGGACAGGGAACCCAGCCCCAGCATTTT.

The chain recombines TRBV19 with TRBJ2-6; D gene unclear. CDR1 and CDR2 from the germline V gene are LNHDA and SQIVND (reference sequence). The germline V and J ends were trimmed by 5 bases and 0 bases, with 8 bases remaining between them. This CDR3 contains 15 residues. For the CDR3, the DNA is TGTGCCAGTAGTTCGCAGAACTCTGGGGCCAACGTCCTGACTTTC. It specifies CASSSQNSGANVLTF.

The chain is built from TRBV7-2 and TRBJ1-2, with a weak D call TRBD1 (5 bases). Germline CDR1 and CDR2: SGHTA and FQGNSA. Trimming pared 0 bases from V and 3 bases from J, leaving 11 bases between. This CDR3 has 15 residues. This CDR3 reads CASSLAPPGDYGYTF. The CDR3 region has the DNA TGTGCCAGCAGCTTAGCTCCGCCGGGGGACTATGGCTACACCTTC.

The rearrangement joins TRBV27 to TRBJ1-2, with D perhaps matching TRBD1 (6 bases). The CDR3 runs 13 residues. The germline V gene encodes CDR1 MNHEY and CDR2 SMNVEV (reference sequence). Trimming removed 5 bases at V and 2 bases at J, with 9 bases between. CDR3 in amino acids: CASSPQGNYGYTF. CDR3 nucleotide sequence: TGTGCCAGCAGTCCCCAGGGGAACTATGGCTACACCTTC.

This clone appeared a single time. The rearrangement joins TRBV13 to TRBJ1-4; D is possibly TRBD1 (6 bases). Germline V CDR1 and CDR2: PRHDT, FYEKMQ (reference sequence). The V and J ends lost 4 bases and 8 bases respectively, with 17 bases between them. This CDR3 comprises 15 residues. CDR3 residues: CASSYSGDEEEKLFF. As DNA, the CDR3 is TGTGCCAGCAGCTACTCAGGGGATGAAGAGGAAAAACTGTTTTTT.

The chain is built from TRBV7-9 and TRBJ1-2; perhaps TRBD1 as D (5 bases). This CDR3 spans 13 amino acids. The V end was cut by 0 bases, the J end by 8 bases, with 10 bases between. The germline CDR1 and CDR2 sequences are SEHNR and FQNEAQ (reference sequence). The CDR3, as DNA: TGTGCCAGCAGCTTAGCGTCAGGGAGCGGCTACACCTTC. Its protein is CASSLASGSGYTF.

The J gene is TRBJ1-3, the V gene TRBV9; D remains unclear. Trimming stripped 2 bases from V and 0 bases from J, with 6 bases between. The germline gives CDR1 SGDLS, CDR2 YYNGEE. The CDR3 has 14 residues. This CDR3 is CASSVLSSGNTIYF. The CDR3 DNA is TGTGCCAGCAGCGTCCTGAGCTCTGGAAACACCATATATTTT. Based on the CDR3 plus reference TRBV9 and TRBJ1-3, the full variable domain is DSGVTQTPKHLITATGQRVTLRCSPRSGDLSVYWYQQSLDQGLQFLIQYYNGEERAKGNILERFSAQQFPDLHSELNLSSLELGDSALYFCASSVLSSGNTIYFGEGSWLTVV.

V gene TRBV10-3 combines with J gene TRBJ1-3; D gene ambiguous. Germline CDR1 and CDR2: ENHRY and SYGVKD. With 4 bases removed from V and 0 bases from J, the gap between germline ends came to 10 bases. CDR3 size: 15 residues. CDR3 sequence (DNA): TGTGCCATCAGTGTCCGGACGGCCTCTGGAAACACCATATATTTT. This translates into CAISVRTASGNTIYF.

This chain joins TRBV21-1 and TRBJ1-1; TRBD1 was called by the table and not checked on the DNA. TRBV21-1 is noted as a pseudogene. This CDR3 has 17 residues. The CDR3 DNA sequence: TGTGCCAGCAGCAAAGTCCGGGACAGGGGAACGAACACTGAAGCTTTCTTT. It specifies CASSKVRDRGTNTEAFF.

V is TRBV18 and J is TRBJ1-1, with a possible D match to TRBD1 (5 bases). V lost 2 bases and J lost 5, with 12 bases in between. Germline V CDR1 and CDR2: KGHSH, LQKENI. The CDR3 is made up of 14 amino acids. Here the CDR3 DNA reads TGTGCCAGCTCACCAGGGGCCACAAGAACTGAAGCTTTCTTT. Its translation is CASSPGATRTEAFF.

The chain employs TRBV12-3 or TRBV12-4 and TRBJ1-2; TRBD1 might be the D (6 bases). The CDR3 loop spans 13 amino acids. The V gene lost 3 bases and the J gene lost 4 bases, with 9 bases spanning the gap. The CDR3 reads CASSLEGVYGYTF. The CDR3, as DNA: TGTGCCAGCAGTTTGGAGGGGGTCTATGGCTACACCTTC.

V gene TRBV18 combines with J gene TRBJ2-7; D is uncertain. Between the trimmed V and J ends, which lost 0 bases and 3 bases, there was a span of 9 bases. This CDR3 has 14 amino acids. Germline loops: CDR1 KGHSH, CDR2 LQKENI. CDR3: CASSPPSTLYEQYF. Written as DNA, the CDR3 is TGTGCCAGCTCACCACCCTCGACACTCTACGAGCAGTACTTC.

The V and J genes are TRBV7-2 and TRBJ1-2, with D hard to call. Per the germline V gene, CDR1 is SGHTA and CDR2 is FQGNSA. This CDR3 region has 14 residues. Between the trimmed V and J ends, which lost 1 base and 4 bases, there was a span of 10 bases. Written as DNA, the CDR3 is TGTGCCAGCAGCTTAGGAGGGTTTATCTATGGCTACACCTTC. Protein sequence: CASSLGGFIYGYTF.

This clone was observed a single time. The chain employs TRBV5-1 and TRBJ1-2; no clear D. The CDR3 loop spans 12 amino acids. CDR1 and CDR2 from the germline V gene are SGHRS and YFSETQ. V lost 2 bases to trimming and J lost 6 bases, with 8 bases between them. The DNA of the CDR3 is TGCGCCAGCAGCTTAAGAGAGAATGGCTACACCTTC. Residues: CASSLRENGYTF.

This sequence joins TRBV5-5 and TRBJ1-6; weak D call: TRBD1 (5 bases). Per the germline V gene, CDR1 is SGHKS and CDR2 is YYEKEE (reference sequence). The CDR3 contains 15 residues. Deletions cut 1 base from V and 6 bases from J, with 11 bases between. The CDR3 DNA reads TGTGCCAGCAGCTTGTTGCGGGGCAGTAATTCACCCCTCCACTTT. It encodes CASSLLRGSNSPLHF.

The CDR3 nucleotides read TGTGCCAGCAGTTACGGAGGGAGACACGAGCAGTACTTC. It translates to CASSYGGRHEQYF. V is TRBV6-5 and J is TRBJ2-7; D possibly corresponds to TRBD2 (6 bases). The CDR3 runs to 13 residues. Trimming shortened V by 2 bases and J by 5 bases, and 10 bases separated the two germline ends. From germline, CDR1 is MNHEY and CDR2 SVGAGI.

The chain couples TRBV24-1 to TRBJ1-2, with a tentative D call TRBD1 (5 bases). Germline lookup yields CDR1 KGHDR and CDR2 SFDVKD. V was trimmed by 2 bases and J by 1 base, leaving 7 bases between them. The CDR3 has 14 amino acids. The chain's CDR3 is CATSDSGFNYGYTF. For the CDR3, the DNA is TGTGCCACCAGTGATTCAGGGTTTAACTATGGCTACACCTTC.

This clone was observed once. V and J are TRBV15 and TRBJ1-5; D remains ambiguous. With 0 bases removed from V and 1 base from J, the gap between germline ends came to 16 bases. Germline CDR1 and CDR2: LNHNV and YYDKDF (reference sequence). This CDR3 has 18 amino acids. The CDR3 DNA reads as TGTGCCACCAGCAGAGATCGAGGCCCAAAAAGGAGCAATCAGCCCCAGCATTTT. Protein sequence: CATSRDRGPKRSNQPQHF. Combining the CDR3 with reference TRBV15 and TRBJ1-5 gives the whole variable domain DAMVIQNPRYQVTQFGKPVTLSCSQTLNHNVMYWYQQKSSQAPKLLFHYYDKDFNNEADTPDNFQSRRPNTSFCFLDIRSPGLGDTAMYLCATSRDRGPKRSNQPQHFGDGTRLSIL.

The chain employs TRBV9 and TRBJ2-3, with D unclear. Trimming cost V 4 bases and J 1 base, with 10 bases left between them. The CDR3 totals 14 residues. The germline V gene encodes CDR1 SGDLS and CDR2 YYNGEE. CDR3 sequence (DNA): TGTGCCAGCAGCAGGAGAAGTGGCACAGATACGCAGTATTTT. Translated, it gives CASSRRSGTDTQYF.

The chain uses TRBV6-5 and TRBJ2-1, with 7 bases matching TRBD1. CDR1 and CDR2 (germline): MNHEY, SVGAGI. V trimming: 0 bases; J trimming: 3 bases; junction bases outside the gene matches: 2. The CDR3 sequence is 15 residues long. In DNA, the CDR3 is TGTGCCAGCAGTTACTCGTACAGGGGCTACAATGAGCAGTTCTTC. Translated, it gives CASSYSYRGYNEQFF.

The rearrangement uses TRBV2 and TRBJ1-2; D is perhaps TRBD1 (5 bases). The germline gives CDR1 SNHLY, CDR2 FYNNEI. The ends were cut back, 7 bases at V and 3 bases at J, with 18 bases in the middle. The CDR3 sequence is 15 residues long. CDR3 loop: CASNKGPAGDYGYTF. The CDR3 DNA reads TGTGCCAGCAACAAGGGACCGGCAGGAGACTATGGCTACACCTTC.

This CDR3 reads CASSMQGLAKNIQYF. CDR3 DNA sequence: TGTGCCAGTAGTATGCAAGGGTTAGCCAAAAACATTCAGTACTTC. The rearrangement uses TRBV19 and TRBJ2-4; D is undetermined. CDR1 and CDR2 (germline): LNHDA, SQIVND (reference sequence). This CDR3 region has 15 residues. The V end was cut by 3 bases, the J end by 0 bases, with 9 bases between.

This CDR3 reads CASSPPTTSPRDTQYF. The CDR3 DNA reads as TGTGCCAGCTCACCACCGACGACTAGCCCCCGAGATACGCAGTATTTT. This chain links TRBV18 with TRBJ2-3; TRBD2 matches at 7 bases. The J segment lost 5 bases and the V segment lost 0 bases, leaving 8 bases of the junction unmatched. The CDR3 loop spans 16 amino acids. Per the germline V gene, CDR1 is KGHSH and CDR2 is LQKENI.

The chain combines TRBV19 with TRBJ2-1, with D possibly matching TRBD1 (5 bases). Trimming stripped 5 bases from V and 3 bases from J, with 20 bases between. This CDR3 spans 17 amino acids. Germline CDR1 is LNHDA and CDR2 is SQIVND (reference sequence). The CDR3 DNA reads as TGTGCCAGTAGTCTTCCAACCTGGCAGGGTGGCTACAATGAGCAGTTCTTC. Translated, it gives CASSLPTWQGGYNEQFF.

The chain joins TRBV11-2 to TRBJ1-1, with D hard to call. The CDR3 is made up of 14 amino acids. V was trimmed by 5 bases and J by 4 bases, leaving 14 bases between them. CDR1 and CDR2 (germline): SGHAT, FQNNGV. The CDR3 region has the DNA TGTGCCAGCAGCCCGATCGATGGGAGCACTGAAGCTTTCTTT. This translates into CASSPIDGSTEAFF.